This T cell receptor (beta chain) was found in a study of glioma-infiltrating T cells after dendritic cell vaccination. Study background: Dendritic cell vaccine was injected intradermally three times, biweekly.

Amplification used 60 V beta primers and 13 J beta primers. Sequenced by immunoSEQ multiplex PCR; TCRdb stores in-frame clones only, minus some. The data contain 65,000 or so clones, approximately 86% of them singletons. Germline CDR1 LNHDA, CDR2 SQIVND (reference sequence). The CDR3 spans 16 residues. The trim removed 1 base at V and 1 base at J, leaving 3 bases unmatched. Broader study findings: Complete blood and tumor specimen sets were limited to few patients. No direct clonality-survival link was found; a diverse polyclonal response may matter.

To note about this clone: The antigen remains unidentified.

Time point denoted: after dendritic cell vaccination, including at tumor progression/relapse. The TCR originated in a human donor with glioblastoma. The J gene is TRBJ1-5, the V gene TRBV19; 8 bases are a match to TRBD1. The material sequenced was blood, taken after dendritic cell vaccination. The CDR3 sequence is CASSIAGTGSNQPQHF. The CDR3, as DNA: TGTGCCAGTAGTATAGCTGGGACAGGCAGCAATCAGCCCCAGCATTTT.